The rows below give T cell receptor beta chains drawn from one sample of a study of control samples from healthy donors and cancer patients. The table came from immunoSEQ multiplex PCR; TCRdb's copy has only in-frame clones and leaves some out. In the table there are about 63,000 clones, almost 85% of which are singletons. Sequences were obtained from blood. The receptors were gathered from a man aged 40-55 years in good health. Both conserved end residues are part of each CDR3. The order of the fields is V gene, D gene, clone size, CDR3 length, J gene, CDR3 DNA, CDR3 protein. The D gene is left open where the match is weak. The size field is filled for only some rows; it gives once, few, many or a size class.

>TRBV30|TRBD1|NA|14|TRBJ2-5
TGTGCCTGGAGGGGGACAGGCGAAAAAGAGACCCAGTACTTC
CAWRGTGEKETQYF
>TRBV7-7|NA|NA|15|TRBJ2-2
TGTGCTAGCAGGGCAGGGGACGGGCGGACCGGGGAGCTGTTTTTT
CASRAGDGRTGELFF
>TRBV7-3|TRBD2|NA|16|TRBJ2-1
TGTGCCAGCAGCCCCGGGGGGACCCCGGCGGGCAATGAGCAGTTCTTC
CASSPGGTPAGNEQFF
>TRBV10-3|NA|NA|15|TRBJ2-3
TGTGCCATCAGTATGACAAGAGAAGAATCAGATACGCAGTATTTT
CAISMTREESDTQYF
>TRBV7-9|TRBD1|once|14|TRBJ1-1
TGTGCCAGCAGCCCCGAGGGAGGGGGCACGGGAGCTTTCTTT
CASSPEGGGTGAFF
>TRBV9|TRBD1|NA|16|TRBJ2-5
TGTGCCAGCAGTTTGGGACAGGCCTACTCCCAAGAGACCCAGTACTTC
CASSLGQAYSQETQYF
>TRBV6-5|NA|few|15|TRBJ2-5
TGTGCCAGCAGTCCCCAACGAGGGCCCCGGGAGACCCAGTACTTC
CASSPQRGPRETQYF
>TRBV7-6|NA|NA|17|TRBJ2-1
TGTGCCAGCAGCTTTAGGAGGGGCCGTGGATCCTACAATGAGCAGTTCTTC
CASSFRRGRGSYNEQFF
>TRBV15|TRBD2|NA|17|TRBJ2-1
TGTGCCACCAGCAGGGAAGTAGCGGGAGGGTCGTACAATGAGCAGTTCTTC
CATSREVAGGSYNEQFF
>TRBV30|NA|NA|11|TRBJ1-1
TGTGCCGGCACAGAGAGCACTGAAGCTTTCTTT
CAGTESTEAFF
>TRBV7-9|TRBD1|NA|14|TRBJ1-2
TGTGCCAGCAGCCCGACGGGACAGAACTATGGCTACACCTTC
CASSPTGQNYGYTF
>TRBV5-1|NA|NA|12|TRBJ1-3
TGCGCCAGCAGCTTGACAGGAGACACCATATATTTT
CASSLTGDTIYF
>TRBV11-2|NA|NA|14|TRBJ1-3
TGTGCCAGCAGCTCACAGGCGGCTGGAAACACCATATATTTT
CASSSQAAGNTIYF
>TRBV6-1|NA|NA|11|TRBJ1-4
TGTGCCAGCAGTGAAGGGGGGCACGTGTTTTTT
CASSEGGHVFF
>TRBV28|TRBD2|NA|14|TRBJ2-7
TGTGCCAGCAGTTTTGGGCTAGCGGGAGAAGAGCAGTACTTC
CASSFGLAGEEQYF
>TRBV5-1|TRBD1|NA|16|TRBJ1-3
TGCGCCAGCAGCTTGGGAACAGGGGGATCTGGAAACACCATATATTTT
CASSLGTGGSGNTIYF
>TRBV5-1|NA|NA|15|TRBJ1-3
TGCGCCAGCAGCTTTTCCAGTGTTCCTGGAAACACCATATATTTT
CASSFSSVPGNTIYF
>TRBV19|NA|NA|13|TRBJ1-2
TGTGCCAGTAGTATCGGTCCAGGGAGAGGCTACACCTTC
CASSIGPGRGYTF
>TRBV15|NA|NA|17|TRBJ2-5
TGTGCCACCAGCAGGATGGGTAGGGCCGGGGGAAAAGAGACCCAGTACTTC
CATSRMGRAGGKETQYF
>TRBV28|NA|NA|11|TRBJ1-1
TGTGCCAGCAGTTTAGAGTCTGAAGCTTTCTTT
CASSLESEAFF
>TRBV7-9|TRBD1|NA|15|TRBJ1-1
TGTGCCAGCAGCATATACAGGGGGCGGAGGACTGAAGCTTTCTTT
CASSIYRGRRTEAFF
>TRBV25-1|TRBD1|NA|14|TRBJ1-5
TGTGCCAGCAGTCACAGGGGCAGGAATCAGCCCCAGCATTTT
CASSHRGRNQPQHF
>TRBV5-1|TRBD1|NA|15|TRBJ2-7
TGCGCCAGCAGCCGACCGGGACAGGGGGGTTACGAGCAGTACTTC
CASSRPGQGGYEQYF
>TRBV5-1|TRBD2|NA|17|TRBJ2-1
TGCGCCAGCAGCGTACTAGCGGGGGGGCCCGCGGGCAATGAGCAGTTCTTC
CASSVLAGGPAGNEQFF
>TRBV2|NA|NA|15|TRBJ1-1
TGTGCCAGCCGAACTGGGGGGAACGGGGCCACTGAAGCTTTCTTT
CASRTGGNGATEAFF
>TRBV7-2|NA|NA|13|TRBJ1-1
TGTGCCAGCAGCTTAAACAGGAACACTGAAGCTTTCTTT
CASSLNRNTEAFF
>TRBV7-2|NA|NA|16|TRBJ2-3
TGTGCCAGCAGCCTTACAGGGAGCGGTAGCACAGATACGCAGTATTTT
CASSLTGSGSTDTQYF
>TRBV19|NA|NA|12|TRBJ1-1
TGTGCCAGTAACCGGGGGGACACTGAAGCTTTCTTT
CASNRGDTEAFF
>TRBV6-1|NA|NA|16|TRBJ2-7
TGTGCCAGCAGTGAAGCGCTCGGGGGTTGGCTCTACGAGCAGTACTTC
CASSEALGGWLYEQYF
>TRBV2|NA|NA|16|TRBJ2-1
TGTGCCAGCAGTGAAGTTGGAGGGGTCTCCTACAATGAGCAGTTCTTC
CASSEVGGVSYNEQFF
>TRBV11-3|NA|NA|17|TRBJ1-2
TGTGCCAGCAGCTCACGTTCGGTGGCCAGGGGAAACTATGGCTACACCTTC
CASSSRSVARGNYGYTF
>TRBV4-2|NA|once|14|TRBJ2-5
TGTGCCAGCAGCCAGGTCGCCACTCAAGAGACCCAGTACTTC
CASSQVATQETQYF
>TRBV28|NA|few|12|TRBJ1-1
TGTGCCAGCTCCGGCCGGAACACTGAAGCTTTCTTT
CASSGRNTEAFF
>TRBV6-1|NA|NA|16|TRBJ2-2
TGTGCCAGCAGTGTATTCGGGTTAGCGAACACCGGGGAGCTGTTTTTT
CASSVFGLANTGELFF
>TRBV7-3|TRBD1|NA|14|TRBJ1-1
TGTGCCAGCAGCTTACATGGACAGGCCACTGAAGCTTTCTTT
CASSLHGQATEAFF
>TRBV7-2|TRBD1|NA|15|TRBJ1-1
TGTGCCAGCAGCTTCCGGACAGGAGGGAACACTGAAGCTTTCTTT
CASSFRTGGNTEAFF
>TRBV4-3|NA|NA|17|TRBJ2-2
TGCGCCAGCAGCCCGCCCTTAGGTGGGGAGAGTACCGGGGAGCTGTTTTTT
CASSPPLGGESTGELFF
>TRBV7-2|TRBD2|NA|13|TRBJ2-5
TGTGCCAGCAGGGGGACTAGCATGGAGACCCAGTACTTC
CASRGTSMETQYF
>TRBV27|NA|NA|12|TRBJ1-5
TGTGCCACCGGTTATAGCAATCAGCCCCAGCATTTT
CATGYSNQPQHF
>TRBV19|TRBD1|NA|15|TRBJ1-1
TGTGCCAGTAATTCCCAGACAGGGAAGGACACTGAAGCTTTCTTT
CASNSQTGKDTEAFF
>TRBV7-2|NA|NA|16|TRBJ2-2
TGTGCCAGCAGCACCCGACAGGTCGCGAACACCGGGGAGCTGTTTTTT
CASSTRQVANTGELFF
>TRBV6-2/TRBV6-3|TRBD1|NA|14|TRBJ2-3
TGTGCCAGCAGCCGCGGGACAGGTGGCGATACGCAGTATTTT
CASSRGTGGDTQYF
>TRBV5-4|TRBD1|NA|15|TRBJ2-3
TGTGCCAGCAGCCCTGGACAGGCTAGCACAGATACGCAGTATTTT
CASSPGQASTDTQYF
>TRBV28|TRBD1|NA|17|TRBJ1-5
TGTGCCAGCAGTCGGAAGCGGACAGGGGGCGGCAATCAGCCCCAGCATTTT
CASSRKRTGGGNQPQHF
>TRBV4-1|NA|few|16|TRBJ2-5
TGCGCCAGCAGCCAAGATCCCCCCGGGGGCCGAGAGACCCAGTACTTC
CASSQDPPGGRETQYF
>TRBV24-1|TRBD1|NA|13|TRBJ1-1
TGTGCCACCACACAGGGGAGTAGGACTGAAGCTTTCTTT
CATTQGSRTEAFF
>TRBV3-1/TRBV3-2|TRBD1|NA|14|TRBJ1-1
TGTGCCAGCAGCCGAATGACAGGGGACACTGAAGCTTTCTTT
CASSRMTGDTEAFF
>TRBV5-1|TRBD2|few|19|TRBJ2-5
TGCGCCAGCAGCTTGGACCTAGCGGGAGGGCTCGTTGTCCAAGAGACCCAGTACTTC
CASSLDLAGGLVVQETQYF